Listed here is a single T cell receptor (beta chain). Profiling relied on immunoSEQ multiplex PCR, and the TCRdb table lists in-frame clones only, not all of them. The repertoire includes 35,000 to 45,000 clones, roughly 84% of them detected once, and under 4.5% sits in the top ten. The sample comes from a study of T cell changes during pregnancy in multiple sclerosis. The CDR3 is 14 amino acids. Looked up from germline, CDR1 is SGHVS and CDR2 is FQNEAQ. Germline trimming cut 2 bases from V and 3 bases from J; bases unmatched to any gene: 4. The input for sequencing was CD8+ T cells from peripheral blood mononuclear cells, taken in the first trimester of pregnancy. V gene TRBV7-8 combines with J gene TRBJ2-7; TRBD1 matches at 7 bases. The origin of this receptor is a female donor with multiple sclerosis, enrolled in a pregnancy study. The DNA for the CDR3 is TGTGCCAGCAGCTTAAAGACAGGGTTCTACGAGCAGTACTTC. Its translation is CASSLKTGFYEQYF.